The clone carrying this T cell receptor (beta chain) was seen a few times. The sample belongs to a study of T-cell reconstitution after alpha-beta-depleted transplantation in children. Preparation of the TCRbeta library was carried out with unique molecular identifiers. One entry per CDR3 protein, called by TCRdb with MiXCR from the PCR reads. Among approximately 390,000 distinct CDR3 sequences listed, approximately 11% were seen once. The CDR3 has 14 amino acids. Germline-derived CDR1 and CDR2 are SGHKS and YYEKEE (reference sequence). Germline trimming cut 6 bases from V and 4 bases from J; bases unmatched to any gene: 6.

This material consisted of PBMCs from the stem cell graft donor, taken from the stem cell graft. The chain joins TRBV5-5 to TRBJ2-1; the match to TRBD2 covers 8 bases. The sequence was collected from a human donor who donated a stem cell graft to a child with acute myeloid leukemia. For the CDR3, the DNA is TGTGCCAGCATCCCGGGGGGGAGATACAATGAGCAGTTCTTC. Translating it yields CASIPGGRYNEQFF.